Shown below are 28 T cell receptor beta chains from a single sample sequenced in a study of shared clonotypes between healthy human individuals. TCRdb's table, derived via immunoSEQ multiplex PCR, lists solely in-frame clones and lacks some. The table lists over 950,000 clones, approximately 75% of them singletons, with roughly 0.83% in the top ten. Input material: memory CD4+ T cells from PBMCs. Subset reported: CD45RA-negative fraction. The receptors were sampled from a man aged 18 to 35 in good health. Some clones in this sample may be carry-over from other donors' samples.

The V gene is TRBV5-1, the J gene TRBJ2-6; D call uncertain. Germline V gene data show CDR1 as SGHRS and CDR2 as YFSETQ. The CDR3 length is 14 residues. V was trimmed by 3 bases and J by 9 bases, leaving 13 bases between them. The CDR3 spells CASSWGGNDNVLTF. The CDR3 DNA sequence: TGCGCCAGCAGCTGGGGTGGAAATGACAACGTCCTGACTTTC.

The V and J genes are TRBV2 and TRBJ2-7; 11 nucleotides line up with TRBD1. Trimming took 8 bases from V and 1 from J; bases not matched to a gene: 7. The CDR3 has 15 amino acids. The germline V gene encodes CDR1 SNHLY and CDR2 FYNNEI. The CDR3 loop reads CASHGQGAGSYEQYF. Here the CDR3 DNA reads TGTGCCAGCCACGGACAGGGGGCAGGATCCTACGAGCAGTACTTC.

This sequence joins TRBV14 and TRBJ1-1, with a possible D match to TRBD1 (5 bases). The germline V and J ends were trimmed by 1 base and 6 bases, with 18 bases remaining between them. Germline V CDR1 and CDR2: SGHDN, FVKESK. CDR3 size: 16 residues. CDR3 residues: CASSQGLWGERSEAFF. The CDR3 DNA reads as TGTGCCAGCAGCCAAGGTCTTTGGGGGGAAAGATCTGAAGCTTTCTTT.

CDR3 DNA: TGTGCCAGCAGTCGCCGGGAGGGGTATGGCTACACCTTC. Its protein product is CASSRREGYGYTF. The rearrangement joins TRBV7-9 to TRBJ1-2; D is perhaps TRBD1 (5 bases). CDR1 and CDR2 from the germline V gene are SEHNR and FQNEAQ (reference sequence). This CDR3 has 13 residues. V lost 6 bases and J lost 5, with 13 bases in between. Combining the CDR3 with reference TRBV7-9 and TRBJ1-2 gives the whole variable domain DTGVSQNPRHKITKRGQNVTFRCDPISEHNRLYWYRQTLGQGPEFLTYFQNEAQLEKSRLLSDRFSAERPKGSFSTLEIQRTEQGDSAMYLCASSRREGYGYTFGSGTRLTVV.

The sample holds one count of this clone. Within the sample, other DNA sequences also encode this same CDR3. The V and J genes are TRBV18 and TRBJ1-1; D gene ambiguous. Trimming shortened V by 1 base and J by 2 bases, and 11 bases separated the two germline ends. CDR1 KGHSH and CDR2 LQKENI come from the germline V gene. The CDR3 consists of 15 residues. The CDR3 protein is CASSPREGRNTEAFF. The CDR3 DNA follows: TGTGCCAGCTCACCACGAGAAGGGCGTAACACTGAAGCTTTCTTT. The full variable domain, its missing parts supplied by reference TRBV18 and TRBJ1-1, is NAGVMQNPRHLVRRRGQEARLRCSPMKGHSHVYWYRQLPEEGLKFMVYLQKENIIDESGMPKERFSAEFPKEGPSILRIQQVVRGDSAAYFCASSPREGRNTEAFFGQGTRLTVV.

The V call is TRBV7-9, the J call TRBJ2-7, with D perhaps matching TRBD1 (7 bases). The CDR3 covers 15 residues. The V end lost 3 bases, the J end lost 2 bases, and 14 bases lay between the germline ends. The germline V gene has CDR1 SEHNR and CDR2 FQNEAQ (reference sequence). CDR3 sequence (DNA): TGTGCCAGCAGCTTGGGGCAGGGGGGCGCCTACGAGCAGTACTTC. It yields the protein CASSLGQGGAYEQYF.

The chain carries TRBV2 and TRBJ1-1; D gene ambiguous. The CDR3 contains 14 residues. V lost 6 bases to trimming and J lost 6 bases, with 17 bases between them. Germline CDR1 and CDR2: SNHLY and FYNNEI. The CDR3 DNA is TGTGCCAGCAGCCGAGATAACGGAAGGCCTGAAGCTTTCTTT. Its translation: CASSRDNGRPEAFF. Variable domain in full (rest from reference TRBV2 and TRBJ1-1): EPEVTQTPSHQVTQMGQEVILRCVPISNHLYFYWYRQILGQKVEFLVSFYNNEISEKSEIFDDQFSVERPDGSNFTLKIRSTKLEDSAMYFCASSRDNGRPEAFFGQGTRLTVV.

DNA for the CDR3: TGTGCCAGCAGTTCATGGGACTCCAGCTCCTACAATGAGCAGTTCTTC. Protein product: CASSSWDSSSYNEQFF. V and J are TRBV28 and TRBJ2-1; a weak D match, TRBD2 (6 bases). The V and J ends lost 4 bases and 0 bases respectively, with 13 bases between them. This CDR3 is built from 16 residues. CDR1 MDHEN and CDR2 SYDVKM come from the germline V gene.

V usage is TRBV2 and J usage is TRBJ2-2, with TRBD2 identical over 7 bases. Germline CDR1 and CDR2: SNHLY and FYNNEI. The CDR3 loop spans 13 amino acids. Trimming removed 6 bases from V and 6 bases from J; junction bases left unmatched: 4. The CDR3, as DNA: TGTGCCAGCAGGCGGGAGTTGCCCGGGGAGCTGTTTTTT. Amino acids: CASRRELPGELFF.

This clone was found once. The chain carries TRBV5-4 and TRBJ1-3, with D unresolved. Trimming left V 0 bases short and J 0 bases short, with 16 bases between. This CDR3 is 18 amino acids long. CDR1 SGHNT and CDR2 YYREEE come from the germline V gene (reference sequence). The chain's CDR3 is CASSLGIMAGSSGNTIYF. The CDR3 DNA reads as TGTGCCAGCAGCTTGGGGATCATGGCCGGGAGCTCTGGAAACACCATATATTTT.

This clone was seen a handful of times. Other DNA sequences of this sample code for an identical CDR3. The rearrangement links TRBV19 to TRBJ2-7, with 9 bases identical to TRBD1. V trimming: 6 bases; J trimming: 3 bases; junction bases outside the gene matches: 3. Germline V CDR1 and CDR2: LNHDA, SQIVND (reference sequence). The CDR3 runs 13 residues. In nucleotides, the CDR3 is TGTGCCAGTAGCCGGGACAGGGACTACGAGCAGTACTTC. Translated: CASSRDRDYEQYF.

This clone has just a few counts. The chain joins TRBV6-6 to TRBJ1-2; D gene unclear. The germline V gene has CDR1 MNHNY and CDR2 SVGAGI (reference sequence). The CDR3 consists of 14 residues. Trimming shortened V by 5 bases and J by 0 bases, and 10 bases separated the two germline ends. CDR3 amino acids: CASSPDGTNYGYTF. In DNA form, the CDR3 reads TGTGCCAGCAGTCCTGACGGAACTAACTATGGCTACACCTTC.

This sequence joins TRBV28 and TRBJ1-1; D is undetermined. Germline CDR1 reads MDHEN; CDR2 reads SYDVKM. The CDR3 runs to 13 residues. The germline V and J ends were trimmed by 2 bases and 0 bases, with 4 bases remaining between them. The CDR3 loop reads CASSLEVNTEAFF. CDR3 DNA sequence: TGTGCCAGCAGTTTAGAGGTGAACACTGAAGCTTTCTTT.

This chain connects TRBV5-6 to TRBJ2-7, with 8 nucleotides matching TRBD2. V was pared by 0 bases and J by 4 bases, with 6 bases of the junction left unmatched. CDR3 length: 15 amino acids. In germline, CDR1 is SGHDT, CDR2 YYEEEE. The CDR3 here is CASSLVSSGPYEQYF. In nucleotides, the CDR3 is TGTGCCAGCAGCTTGGTTTCTAGCGGGCCATACGAGCAGTACTTC.

V gene TRBV19 combines with J gene TRBJ1-1; 8 bases map to TRBD1. Germline V gene lookup returns CDR1 LNHDA and CDR2 SQIVND (reference sequence). V lost 1 base to trimming and J lost 2 bases; unmatched junction nucleotides: 3. This CDR3 has 15 residues. This CDR3 is CASSIGAGGNTEAFF. The CDR3 DNA follows: TGTGCCAGTAGTATAGGGGCAGGGGGCAACACTGAAGCTTTCTTT.

The chain has TRBV25-1 and TRBJ2-7; weak D call: TRBD2 (6 bases). Germline lookup yields CDR1 MGHDK and CDR2 SYGVNS. V was clipped by 6 bases and J by 4 bases, with 19 bases between them. The CDR3 contains 15 residues. The CDR3 sequence is CASRGLLGGEYEQYF. CDR3 DNA sequence: TGTGCCAGCAGGGGGCTCCTCGGGGGTGAATACGAGCAGTACTTC.

This clone was picked up a small number of times. Within the sample, other DNA sequences also encode this same CDR3. The chain joins TRBV28 to TRBJ2-7, with D tentatively TRBD1 (6 bases). Trimming left V 2 bases short and J 4 bases short, with 9 bases between. The length of the CDR3 is 13 residues. Germline CDR1 reads MDHEN; CDR2 reads SYDVKM. The CDR3: CASSLGQGYEQYF. In DNA, the CDR3 is TGTGCCAGCAGTTTAGGGCAGGGGTACGAGCAGTACTTC.

The chain couples TRBV29-1 to TRBJ1-5, with a possible D match to TRBD1 (6 bases). Trimming pared 4 bases from V and 6 bases from J, leaving 19 bases between. The germline V gene has CDR1 SQVTM and CDR2 ANQGSEA. CDR3 length: 15 amino acids. CDR3 sequence (DNA): TGCAGCGTTGTAGCTTCAGGGGTTGGCGGTCAGCCCCAGCATTTT. It codes for CSVVASGVGGQPQHF.

The chain carries TRBV6-6 and TRBJ1-3; D call uncertain. The length of the CDR3 is 13 residues. Deletions cut 6 bases from V and 3 bases from J, with 9 bases between. Germline V gene lookup returns CDR1 MNHNY and CDR2 SVGAGI (reference sequence). CDR3 sequence (DNA): TGTGCCAGCAGATTGGACGGTGGAAACACCATATATTTT. This codes for CASRLDGGNTIYF.

Regarding this clone: A clone one base away is much larger, so this may be a read error. The identical CDR3 is also encoded by other nucleotide sequences in the sample. The genes are TRBV7-3 and TRBJ2-2; possibly TRBD2 for D (6 bases). Germline V gives CDR1 SGHTA, CDR2 FQGTGA. Trimming removed 0 bases from V and 0 bases from J, with 8 bases in between. This CDR3 is built from 16 residues. This CDR3 is CASSLTGGTNTGELFF. The CDR3 DNA sequence: TGTGCCAGCAGCTTAACGGGCGGGACGAACACCGGGGAGCTGTTTTTT.

This clone was counted only a few times. Additional DNA sequences in this sample encode the identical CDR3. The CDR3, as DNA: TGCGCCAGCAGCCTGACAGGGACCGGCAATCAGCCCCAGCATTTT. It specifies CASSLTGTGNQPQHF. This chain joins TRBV4-1 and TRBJ1-5; 7 nucleotides match TRBD1. The CDR3 loop spans 15 amino acids. V shed 4 bases, J shed 2 bases, and the junction held 5 bases outside the gene matches. Germline CDR1 and CDR2: MGHRA and YSYEKL.

This clone appeared a few times. The rearrangement joins TRBV19 to TRBJ1-1, with D possibly TRBD1 on 5 matching bases. CDR1 LNHDA and CDR2 SQIVND come from the germline V gene (reference sequence). CDR3 length: 14 residues. V gave up 3 bases and J gave up 0 bases, with 8 bases separating them. The CDR3 sequence is CASSMGRMNTEAFF. CDR3 DNA: TGTGCCAGTAGTATGGGACGGATGAACACTGAAGCTTTCTTT.

This clone occurred a few times. The gene calls are TRBV9 and TRBJ2-1, with D possibly TRBD2 on 7 matching bases. This CDR3 contains 15 residues. CDR1 is SGDLS, CDR2 YYNGEE, per germline. With 3 bases removed from V and 4 bases from J, the gap between germline ends came to 14 bases. The CDR3 sequence is CASSESGGLYNEQFF. The CDR3, as DNA: TGTGCCAGCAGCGAATCGGGGGGCCTTTACAATGAGCAGTTCTTC.

The chain carries TRBV7-9 and TRBJ2-2, with D perhaps assigned TRBD1 or TRBD2 (5 bases each). This CDR3 comprises 17 residues. Deletions cut 6 bases from V and 4 bases from J, with 21 bases between. Germline V gene lookup returns CDR1 SEHNR and CDR2 FQNEAQ (reference sequence). DNA of the CDR3: TGTGCCAGCAGTTCTTGGGGGAACGCTAAGGGCACCGGGGAGCTGTTTTTT. This codes for CASSSWGNAKGTGELFF.

This chain connects TRBV2 to TRBJ1-2; D not certain. This CDR3 has 12 amino acids. Looked up from germline, CDR1 is SNHLY and CDR2 is FYNNEI. Trimming stripped 3 bases from V and 4 bases from J, with 6 bases between. As DNA, the CDR3 is TGTGCCAGCAGTGAGGTCCCCTATGGCTACACCTTC. It translates to CASSEVPYGYTF. Supplemented by reference TRBV2 and TRBJ1-2, the full variable domain reads EPEVTQTPSHQVTQMGQEVILRCVPISNHLYFYWYRQILGQKVEFLVSFYNNEISEKSEIFDDQFSVERPDGSNFTLKIRSTKLEDSAMYFCASSEVPYGYTFGSGTRLTVV.

This chain uses TRBV18 with TRBJ1-2, with unresolved D. Germline loops: CDR1 KGHSH, CDR2 LQKENI. The CDR3 length is 17 residues. V was trimmed by 3 bases and J by 5 bases, leaving 22 bases between them. The CDR3 region is CASSPLVSASGLYGYTF. The CDR3 coding sequence is TGTGCCAGCTCACCTCTCGTTTCGGCCAGCGGCCTTTATGGCTACACCTTC.

The chain recombines TRBV11-3 with TRBJ2-1; TRBD2 matches 11 bases. Germline CDR1 is SGHNT and CDR2 is YENEEA. V was pared by 5 bases and J by 8 bases, with 8 bases of the junction left unmatched. This CDR3 has 15 residues. CDR3 sequence: CASSLLAGDKHEQFF. The DNA of the CDR3 is TGTGCCAGCAGCCTACTAGCGGGAGATAAGCATGAGCAGTTCTTC.

The chain joins TRBV5-1 to TRBJ2-5, with 8 bases that match TRBD2. J lost 3 bases, V lost 4 bases, and 5 bases had no gene match. The CDR3 is 14 amino acids. Germline CDR1 and CDR2: SGHRS and YFSETQ. In DNA form, the CDR3 reads TGCGCCAGCAGCCACGGGACTAGTGAAGAGACCCAGTACTTC. Translated, it gives CASSHGTSEETQYF.